The T cell receptor (beta chain) under discussion was sequenced for a study of shared clonotypes between healthy human individuals. Study as a whole: Per donor, three plates held CD4 naive cells, three held CD4 memory, two held CD8 naive and one held CD8 memory. General observations from the study: Relative to clonotypes present in all four donors, those not shared had lower generation probabilities. The study found about 5.1% of naive CD4 clonotypes shared across a handful of donors.

Repertoires were generated with immunoSEQ multiplex PCR, while TCRdb's copy carries only in-frame clones and drops some. Here the sample spans roughly 770,000 clones, approximately 97% being singletons. Positively selected for CCR7, the CD45RO-negative cells used as naive CD8 cells excluded terminally differentiated effector memory CD45RA+ cells. The donor cohort consisted entirely of Caucasian adults residing in Nashville, Tennessee. Concerning this clone itself: The antigen is not known.

V was pared by 6 bases and J by 8 bases, with 8 bases between. The CDR3 has 11 amino acids. The V gene's germline CDR1 is SGHNT and CDR2 YENEEA. The TCR was taken from a man younger than 45 in good health. The rearrangement links TRBV11-3 to TRBJ2-4; D remains ambiguous. The sequencing input was naive CD8+ T cells sorted from blood. The CDR3 region is CASSHGDIQYF. CDR3 nucleotides: TGTGCCAGCAGTCATGGGGACATTCAGTACTTC. The whole variable domain, filled in from reference TRBV11-3 and TRBJ2-4, reads EAGVVQSPRYKIIEKKQPVAFWCNPISGHNTLYWYLQNLGQGPELLIRYENEEAVDDSQLPKDRFSAERLKGVDSTLKIQPAELGDSAVYLCASSHGDIQYFGAGTRLSVL.